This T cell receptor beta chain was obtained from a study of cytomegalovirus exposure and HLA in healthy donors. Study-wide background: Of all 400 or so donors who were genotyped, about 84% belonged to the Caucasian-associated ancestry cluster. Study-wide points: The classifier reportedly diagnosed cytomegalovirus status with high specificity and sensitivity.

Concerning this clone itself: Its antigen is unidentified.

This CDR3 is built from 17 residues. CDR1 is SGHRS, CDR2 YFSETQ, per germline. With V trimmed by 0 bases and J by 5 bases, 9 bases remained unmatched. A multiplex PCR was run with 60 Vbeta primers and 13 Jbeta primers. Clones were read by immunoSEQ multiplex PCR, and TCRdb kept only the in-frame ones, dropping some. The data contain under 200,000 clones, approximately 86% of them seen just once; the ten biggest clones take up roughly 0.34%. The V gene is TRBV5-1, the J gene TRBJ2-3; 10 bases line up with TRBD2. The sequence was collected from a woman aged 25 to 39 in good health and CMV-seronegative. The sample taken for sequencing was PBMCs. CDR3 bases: TGCGCCAGCAGCTTGGGCCTAGCGGGGGCCCAGGGAGATACGCAGTATTTT. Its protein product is CASSLGLAGAQGDTQYF. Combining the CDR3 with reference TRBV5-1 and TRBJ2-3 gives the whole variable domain KAGVTQTPRYLIKTRGQQVTLSCSPISGHRSVSWYQQTPGQGLQFLFEYFSETQRNKGNFPGRFSGRQFSNSRSEMNVSTLELGDSALYLCASSLGLAGAQGDTQYFGPGTRLTVL.